Shown below are 7 T cell receptor beta chains from a single sample sequenced in a study of shared clonotypes between healthy human individuals. Generated by immunoSEQ multiplex PCR, the TCRdb table keeps only in-frame clones and is missing some. This sample carries under 150,000 clones, 65% to 75% of them seen once, and the ten largest clones take around 25%. The sample consisted of memory CD8+ T cells sorted from blood. The subset was: CD45RO+ cells pooled with CCR7-negative TemRA cells. Receptors were obtained from a woman between 25 and 40 years old in good health.

There are many counts of this clone. The chain combines TRBV28 with TRBJ2-4, with D uncertain. V lost 2 bases and J lost 8, with 22 bases in between. CDR3 length: 17 amino acids. Per germline, CDR1 MDHEN and CDR2 SYDVKM. As DNA, the CDR3 is TGTGCCAGCAGTTTACCCTCCACCGGGTCTCCCTCGGACATTCAGTACTTC. Its protein is CASSLPSTGSPSDIQYF.

The chain employs TRBV6-5 and TRBJ2-2, with D perhaps matching TRBD1 (7 bases). V was trimmed by 5 bases and J by 6 bases, leaving 13 bases between them. Germline assignment: CDR1 MNHEY and CDR2 SVGAGI. CDR3 length: 14 residues. This CDR3 is CASSTTGEAGELFF. The CDR3 nucleotides read TGTGCCAGCAGTACCACAGGGGAGGCCGGGGAGCTGTTTTTT.

This clone was found once. The chain combines TRBV27 with TRBJ2-7, with 11 bases identical to TRBD2. CDR3 size: 15 residues. Germline V gene sequence: CDR1 MNHEY, CDR2 SMNVEV (reference sequence). J was trimmed by 2 bases and V by 4 bases; bases with no gene match: 4. CDR3: CASSYLSGGAYEQYF. The CDR3 DNA follows: TGTGCCAGCAGTTACCTTAGCGGGGGGGCCTACGAGCAGTACTTC.

This chain connects TRBV28 to TRBJ1-2, with 9 nucleotides matching TRBD1. Germline values: CDR1 MDHEN, CDR2 SYDVKM. The trim removed 6 bases at V and 0 bases at J, leaving 17 bases unmatched. The CDR3 runs 19 residues. CDR3 sequence: CASSYTTKQGAQPNYGYTF. The DNA of the CDR3 is TGTGCCAGCAGCTACACAACAAAACAGGGGGCCCAACCTAACTATGGCTACACCTTC.

The chain has TRBV7-2 and TRBJ2-1; 11 bases agree with TRBD2. This CDR3 is built from 15 residues. Germline V gene lookup returns CDR1 SGHTA and CDR2 FQGNSA. V was clipped by 5 bases and J by 6 bases; unmatched bases: 6. This CDR3 reads CASSPHTSGGNEQFF. CDR3 DNA: TGTGCCAGCAGCCCACACACTAGCGGGGGCAATGAGCAGTTCTTC.

The chain joins TRBV6-5 to TRBJ1-1; unclear D gene. The germline CDR1 and CDR2 sequences are MNHEY and SVGAGI. The CDR3 extends over 13 amino acids. V was pared by 3 bases and J by 2 bases, with 7 bases between. DNA of the CDR3: TGTGCCAGCAGTTATCAGACAAACACTGAAGCTTTCTTT. Its protein is CASSYQTNTEAFF.

The sample holds a few counts of this clone. This sequence joins TRBV9 and TRBJ2-5; the match to TRBD2 covers 7 bases. The J call could be wrong; TRBJ2-7 is a better fit for the DNA end. Germline V CDR1 and CDR2: SGDLS, YYNGEE. This CDR3 has 15 amino acids. CDR3 residues: CASSVGLADHYEQYF. CDR3 DNA sequence: TGTGCCAGCAGCGTAGGTCTAGCGGACCACTACGAGCAGTACTTC.